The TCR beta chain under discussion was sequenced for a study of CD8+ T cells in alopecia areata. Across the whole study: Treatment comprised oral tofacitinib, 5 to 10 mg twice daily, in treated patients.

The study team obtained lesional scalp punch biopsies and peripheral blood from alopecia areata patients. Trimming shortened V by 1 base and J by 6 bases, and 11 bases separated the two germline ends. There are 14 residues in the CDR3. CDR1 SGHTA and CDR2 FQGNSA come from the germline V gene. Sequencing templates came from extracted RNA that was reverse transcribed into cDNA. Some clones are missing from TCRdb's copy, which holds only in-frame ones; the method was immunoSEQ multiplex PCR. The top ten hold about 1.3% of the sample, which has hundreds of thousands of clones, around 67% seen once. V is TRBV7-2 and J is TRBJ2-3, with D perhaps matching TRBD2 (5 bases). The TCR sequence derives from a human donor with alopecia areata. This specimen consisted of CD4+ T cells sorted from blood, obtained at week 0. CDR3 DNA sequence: TGTGCCAGCAGCTTAGACGGGGTTGTTGATACGCAGTATTTT. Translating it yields CASSLDGVVDTQYF.